This T cell receptor beta chain was captured in a study of OX40 agonist ivuxolimab in advanced cancers. Study-level findings and limits: CD8+ T cells were the subset that, on average, had more expanded clones than CD4+.

Excluded were patients having autoimmune disease history or systemic immunosuppression. Some clones are missing from TCRdb's copy, which holds only in-frame ones; the method was immunoSEQ multiplex PCR. This repertoire shows about 120,000 clones, 75% to 90% found once; its top ten account for around 0.57%. This CDR3 is built from 12 residues. The V end lost 6 bases, the J end lost 7 bases, and 10 bases lay between the germline ends. Germline loops: CDR1 MNHNY, CDR2 SVGAGI (reference sequence). Worth noting for this clone: The antigen remains undetermined.

The gene calls are TRBV6-6 and TRBJ1-5, with D hard to call. This specimen consisted of CD4+ or CD8+ T cells sorted from blood, obtained in a trial of the OX40 agonist ivuxolimab. The sequence was obtained from an adult with an advanced solid tumor such as melanoma, head and neck, liver or kidney cancer. The CDR3 loop reads CASRYLGQPQHF. As DNA, the CDR3 is TGTGCCAGCAGATATCTCGGGCAGCCCCAGCATTTT.